This T cell receptor beta chain emerged from a study of cytomegalovirus exposure and HLA in healthy donors. About the study: Among around 200 million T cells, an earlier analysis found roughly 100 million unique TCR beta sequences. Study-wide results and caveats: As immune exposure information, only CMV serostatus was available. A cluster of highly shared sequence variants was likely a sequencing artifact. Roughly uniform depth of sequencing across donors was assumed in presence/absence analyses.

Worth noting for this clone: No antigen is known for it.

The junction had 10 bases not matched to a gene; V was cut back by 3 bases and J by 5 bases. Germline V lookup: CDR1 SGHNT, CDR2 YYREEE (reference sequence). The CDR3 runs to 16 residues. In the PCR, 60 Vbeta and 13 Jbeta primers were used. Libraries were prepared by immunoSEQ multiplex PCR; TCRdb keeps only in-frame clonotypes and omits some of them. The sample carries approximately 150,000 clones, 80% recorded once. The rearrangement joins TRBV5-4 to TRBJ2-5, with TRBD2 identical over 10 bases. The specimen sequenced was PBMCs. The sequence was collected from a man between 18 and 35 years old in good health and CMV-seropositive. The CDR3 loop reads CASSSGLAGVGETQYF. As DNA, the CDR3 is TGTGCCAGCAGCTCAGGGCTAGCGGGGGTGGGGGAGACCCAGTACTTC.